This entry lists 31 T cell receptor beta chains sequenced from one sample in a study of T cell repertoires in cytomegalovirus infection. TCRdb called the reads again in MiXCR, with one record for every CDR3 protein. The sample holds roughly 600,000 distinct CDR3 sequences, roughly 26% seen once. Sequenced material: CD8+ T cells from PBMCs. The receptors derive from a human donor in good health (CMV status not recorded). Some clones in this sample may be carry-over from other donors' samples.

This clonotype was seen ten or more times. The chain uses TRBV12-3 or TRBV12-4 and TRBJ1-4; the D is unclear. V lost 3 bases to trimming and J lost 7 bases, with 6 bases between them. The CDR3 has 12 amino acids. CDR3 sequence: CASSFVSEKLFF. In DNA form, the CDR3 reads TGTGCCAGCAGTTTCGTCAGTGAAAAACTGTTTTTT.

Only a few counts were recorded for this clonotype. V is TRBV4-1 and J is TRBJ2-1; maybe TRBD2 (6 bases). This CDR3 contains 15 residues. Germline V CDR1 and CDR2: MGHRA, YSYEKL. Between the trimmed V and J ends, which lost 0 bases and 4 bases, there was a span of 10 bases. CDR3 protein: CASSQERGDYNEQFF. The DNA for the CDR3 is TGCGCCAGCAGCCAAGAGCGGGGAGATTACAATGAGCAGTTCTTC.

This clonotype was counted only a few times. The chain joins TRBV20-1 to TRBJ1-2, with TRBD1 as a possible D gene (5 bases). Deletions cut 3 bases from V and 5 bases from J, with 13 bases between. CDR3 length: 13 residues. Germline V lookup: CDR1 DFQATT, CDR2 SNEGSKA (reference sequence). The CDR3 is CSARGAQGYGYTF. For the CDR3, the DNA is TGCAGTGCTAGGGGTGCGCAGGGATATGGCTACACCTTC.

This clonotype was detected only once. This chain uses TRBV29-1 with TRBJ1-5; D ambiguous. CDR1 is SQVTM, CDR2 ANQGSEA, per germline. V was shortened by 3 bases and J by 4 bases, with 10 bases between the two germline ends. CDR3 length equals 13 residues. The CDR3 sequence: CSVDEGWNQPQHF. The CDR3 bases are TGCAGCGTTGATGAGGGTTGGAATCAGCCCCAGCATTTT.

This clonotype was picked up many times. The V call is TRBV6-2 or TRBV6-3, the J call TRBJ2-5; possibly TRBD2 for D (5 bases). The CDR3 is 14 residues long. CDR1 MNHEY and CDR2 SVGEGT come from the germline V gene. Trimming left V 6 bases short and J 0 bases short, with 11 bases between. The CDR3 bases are TGTGCCAGCAGCCCCGACGGGGACCAAGAGACCCAGTACTTC. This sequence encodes CASSPDGDQETQYF.

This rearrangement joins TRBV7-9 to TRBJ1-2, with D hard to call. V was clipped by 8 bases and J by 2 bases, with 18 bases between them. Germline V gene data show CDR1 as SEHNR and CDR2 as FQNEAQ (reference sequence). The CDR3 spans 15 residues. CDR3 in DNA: TGTGCCAGCCTCCGAATGGCGGCAGAAAACTATGGCTACACCTTC. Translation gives CASLRMAAENYGYTF.

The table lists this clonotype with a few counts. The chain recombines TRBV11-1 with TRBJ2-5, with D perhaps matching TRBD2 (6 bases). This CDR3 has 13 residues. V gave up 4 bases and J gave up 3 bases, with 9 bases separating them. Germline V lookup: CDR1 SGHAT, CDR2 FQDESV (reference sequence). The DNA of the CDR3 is TGTGCCAGCAGCTCGGAGCGGGAAGAGACCCAGTACTTC. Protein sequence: CASSSEREETQYF.

The DNA of the CDR3 is TGCAGCGTTGAAAAACCGGGCTATGGCTACACCTTC. Amino acids: CSVEKPGYGYTF. V is TRBV29-1 and J is TRBJ1-2; unclear D gene. V lost 2 bases to trimming and J lost 4 bases, with 8 bases between them. The length of the CDR3 is 12 residues. Germline CDR1 reads SQVTM; CDR2 reads ANQGSEA.

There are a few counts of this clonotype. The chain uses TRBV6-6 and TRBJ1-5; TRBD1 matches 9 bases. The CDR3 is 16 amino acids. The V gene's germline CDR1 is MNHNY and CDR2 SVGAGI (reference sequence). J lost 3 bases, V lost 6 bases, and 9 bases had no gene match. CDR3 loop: CASREKGTGNNQPQHF. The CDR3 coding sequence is TGTGCCAGCAGGGAAAAGGGGACAGGGAACAATCAGCCCCAGCATTTT.

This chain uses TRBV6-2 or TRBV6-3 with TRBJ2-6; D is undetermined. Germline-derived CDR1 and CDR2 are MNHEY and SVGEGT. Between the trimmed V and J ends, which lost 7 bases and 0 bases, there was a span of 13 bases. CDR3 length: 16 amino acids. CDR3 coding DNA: TGTGCCAGCAATCCTGACGGCTTCTCTGGGGCCAACGTCCTGACTTTC. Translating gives CASNPDGFSGANVLTF.

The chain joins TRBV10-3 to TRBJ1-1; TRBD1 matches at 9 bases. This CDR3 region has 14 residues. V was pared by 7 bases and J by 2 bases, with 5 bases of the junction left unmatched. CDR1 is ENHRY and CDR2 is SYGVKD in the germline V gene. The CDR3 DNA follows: TGTGCCATCAATCCGGGACAGGGTAACACTGAAGCTTTCTTT. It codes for CAINPGQGNTEAFF.

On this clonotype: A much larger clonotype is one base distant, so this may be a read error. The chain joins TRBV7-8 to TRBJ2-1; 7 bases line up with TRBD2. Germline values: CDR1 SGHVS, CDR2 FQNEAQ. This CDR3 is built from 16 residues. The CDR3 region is CVSSPLRAGSYNEQFF. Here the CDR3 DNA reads TGTGTCAGCAGCCCGTTACGAGCGGGGTCCTACAATGAGCAGTTCTTC.

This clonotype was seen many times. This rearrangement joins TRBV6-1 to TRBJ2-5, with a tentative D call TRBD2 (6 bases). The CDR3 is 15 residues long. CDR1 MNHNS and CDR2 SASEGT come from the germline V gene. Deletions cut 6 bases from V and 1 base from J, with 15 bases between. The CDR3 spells CASSSRLETQETQYF. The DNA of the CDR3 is TGTGCCAGCAGCTCCAGACTAGAAACCCAAGAGACCCAGTACTTC.

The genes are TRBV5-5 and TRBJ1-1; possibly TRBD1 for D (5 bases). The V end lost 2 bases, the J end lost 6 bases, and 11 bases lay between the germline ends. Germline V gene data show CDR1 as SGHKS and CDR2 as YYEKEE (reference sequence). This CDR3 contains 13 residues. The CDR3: CASSFPGSPEAFF. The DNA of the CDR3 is TGTGCCAGCAGCTTCCCAGGGAGCCCTGAAGCTTTCTTT.

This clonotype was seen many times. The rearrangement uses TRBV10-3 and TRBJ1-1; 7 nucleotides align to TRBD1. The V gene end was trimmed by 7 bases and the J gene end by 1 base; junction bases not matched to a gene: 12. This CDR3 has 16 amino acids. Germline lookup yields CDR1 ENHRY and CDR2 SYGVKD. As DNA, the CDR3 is TGTGCCATCACCCAAGGAAAGGACAGGTGGAACACTGAAGCTTTCTTT. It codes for CAITQGKDRWNTEAFF.

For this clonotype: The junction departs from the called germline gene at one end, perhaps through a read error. CDR3 sequence reads: CGCSSGGDETQYF. CDR3 nucleotides: TGCGGGTGTTCTAGCGGGGGAGATGAGACCCAGTACTTC. V and J are TRBV6-1 and TRBJ2-5, with 10 bases identical to TRBD2. The CDR3 is 13 residues long. Germline V lookup: CDR1 MNHNS, CDR2 SASEGT.

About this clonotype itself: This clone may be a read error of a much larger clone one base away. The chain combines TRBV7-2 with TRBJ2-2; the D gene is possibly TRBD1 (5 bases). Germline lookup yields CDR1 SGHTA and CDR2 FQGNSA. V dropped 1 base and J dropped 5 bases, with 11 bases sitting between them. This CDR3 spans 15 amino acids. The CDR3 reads CASSLEGSGTGELFF. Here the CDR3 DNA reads TGTGCCAGCAGCTTAGAGGGGTCAGGAACCGGGGAGCTGTTTTTT. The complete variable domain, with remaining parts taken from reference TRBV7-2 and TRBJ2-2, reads GAGVSQSPSNKVTEKGKDVELRCDPISGHTALYWYRQSLGQGLEFLIYFQGNSAPDKSGLPSDRFSAERTGGSVSTLTIQRTQQEDSAVYLCASSLEGSGTGELFFGEGSRLTVL.

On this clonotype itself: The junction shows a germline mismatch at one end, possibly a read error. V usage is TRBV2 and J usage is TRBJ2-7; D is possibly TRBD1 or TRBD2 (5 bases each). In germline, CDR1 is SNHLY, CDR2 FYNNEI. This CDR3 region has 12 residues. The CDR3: CASTLGARVQDF. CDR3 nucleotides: TGTGCCAGCACCCTCGGGGCGAGAGTCCAGGACTTC.

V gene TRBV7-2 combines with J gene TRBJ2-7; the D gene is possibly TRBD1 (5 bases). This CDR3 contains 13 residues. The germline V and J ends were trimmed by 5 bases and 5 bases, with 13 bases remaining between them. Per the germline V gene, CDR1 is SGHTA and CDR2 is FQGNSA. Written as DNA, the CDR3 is TGTGCCAGCAGCGCCTGGACAAGCCACGAGCAGTACGTC. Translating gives CASSAWTSHEQYV.

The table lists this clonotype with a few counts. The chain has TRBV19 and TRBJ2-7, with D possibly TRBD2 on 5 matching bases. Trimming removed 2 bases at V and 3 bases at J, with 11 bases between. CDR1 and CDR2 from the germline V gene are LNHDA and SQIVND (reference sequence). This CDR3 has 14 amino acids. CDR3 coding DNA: TGTGCCAGTAGTATAAAGCGGTGGGGCTACGAGCAGTACTTC. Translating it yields CASSIKRWGYEQYF.

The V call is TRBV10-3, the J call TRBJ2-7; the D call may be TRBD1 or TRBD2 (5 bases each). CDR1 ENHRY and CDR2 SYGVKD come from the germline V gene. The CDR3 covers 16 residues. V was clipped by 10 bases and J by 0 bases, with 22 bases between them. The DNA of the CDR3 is TGTGCCACTACGGAAGACCGGGACCCGAGCTCCTACGAGCAGTACTTC. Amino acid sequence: CATTEDRDPSSYEQYF.

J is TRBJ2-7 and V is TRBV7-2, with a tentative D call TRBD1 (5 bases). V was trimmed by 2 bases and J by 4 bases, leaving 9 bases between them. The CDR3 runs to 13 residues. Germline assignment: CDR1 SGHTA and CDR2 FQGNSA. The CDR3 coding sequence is TGTGCCAGCAGCTTATTTAAGGGGTACGAGCAGTACGTC. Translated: CASSLFKGYEQYV.

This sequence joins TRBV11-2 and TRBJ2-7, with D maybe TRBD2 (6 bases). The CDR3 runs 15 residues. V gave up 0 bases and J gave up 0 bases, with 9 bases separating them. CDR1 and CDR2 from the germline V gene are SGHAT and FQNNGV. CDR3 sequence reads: CASSLELAGSYEQYV. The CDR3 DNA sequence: TGTGCCAGCAGCTTAGAACTAGCCGGCTCCTACGAGCAGTACGTC.

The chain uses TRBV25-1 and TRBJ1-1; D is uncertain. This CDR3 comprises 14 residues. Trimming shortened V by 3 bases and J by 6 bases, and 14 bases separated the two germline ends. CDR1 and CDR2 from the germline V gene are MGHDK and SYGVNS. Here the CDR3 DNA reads TGTGCCAGCAGTGATATAGCGGAGTCTTCTGAAGCTTTCTTT. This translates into CASSDIAESSEAFF.

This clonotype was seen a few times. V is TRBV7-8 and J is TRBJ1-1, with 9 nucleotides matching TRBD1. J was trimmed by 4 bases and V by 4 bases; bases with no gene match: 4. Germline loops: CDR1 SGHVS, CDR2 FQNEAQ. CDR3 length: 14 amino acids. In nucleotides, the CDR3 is TGTGCCAGCAGCTACAGGGGGCGAGTCACTGAAGCTTTCTTT. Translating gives CASSYRGRVTEAFF.

For the CDR3, the DNA is TGCAGTGCTAGAGGCCCGACAGACGGACAAGAGACCCAGTACTTC. Translated: CSARGPTDGQETQYF. This chain uses TRBV20-1 with TRBJ2-5, with a tentative D call TRBD1 (5 bases). Deletions cut 1 base from V and 2 bases from J, with 14 bases between. Germline CDR1 is DFQATT and CDR2 is SNEGSKA (reference sequence). The CDR3 covers 15 residues.

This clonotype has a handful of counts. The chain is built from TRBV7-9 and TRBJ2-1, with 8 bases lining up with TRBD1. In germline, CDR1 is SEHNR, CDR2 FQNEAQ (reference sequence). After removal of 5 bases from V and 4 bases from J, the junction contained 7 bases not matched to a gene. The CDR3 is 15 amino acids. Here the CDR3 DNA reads TGTGCCAGCAGCCTGACAGGGGTCCGTTACAATGAGCAGTTCTTC. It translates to CASSLTGVRYNEQFF.

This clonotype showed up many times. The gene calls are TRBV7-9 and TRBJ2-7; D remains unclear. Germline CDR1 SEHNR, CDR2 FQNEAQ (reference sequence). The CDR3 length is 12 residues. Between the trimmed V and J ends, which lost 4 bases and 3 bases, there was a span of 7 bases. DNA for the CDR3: TGTGCCAGCAGCTCACTGGGCTACGAGCAGTACGTC. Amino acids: CASSSLGYEQYV.

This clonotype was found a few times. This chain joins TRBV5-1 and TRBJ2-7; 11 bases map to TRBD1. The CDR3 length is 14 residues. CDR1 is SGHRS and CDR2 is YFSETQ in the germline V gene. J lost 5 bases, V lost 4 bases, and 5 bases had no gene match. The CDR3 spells CASSTGQGADEQYV. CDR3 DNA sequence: TGCGCCAGCAGCACCGGACAGGGGGCGGACGAGCAGTACGTC.

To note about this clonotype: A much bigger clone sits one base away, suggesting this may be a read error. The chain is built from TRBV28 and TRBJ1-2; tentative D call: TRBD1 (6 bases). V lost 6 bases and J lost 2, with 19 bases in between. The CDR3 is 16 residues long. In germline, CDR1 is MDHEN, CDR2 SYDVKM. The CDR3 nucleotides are TGTGCCAGCAGCGACTCAACAGGGAGTTTCAACTATGGCTACACCTTC. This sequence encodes CASSDSTGSFNYGYTF.

The DNA for the CDR3 is TGTGCCAGCCTATACAGGAGGGGGGAAACTGAAGCTTTCTTT. Its translation: CASLYRRGETEAFF. V usage is TRBV12-3 or TRBV12-4 and J usage is TRBJ1-1; the D gene is possibly TRBD1 (6 bases). Trimming stripped 8 bases from V and 5 bases from J, with 18 bases between. The CDR3 length is 14 residues.